This T cell receptor beta chain was sequenced during a study of vaccination effects on CD4 cells after COVID-19. V lost 4 bases and J lost 0, with 7 bases in between. This CDR3 region has 13 residues. Concerning this clone: The antigen is not known.

Antigen-specific CD4+ T cells expanded by the ViraFEST assay with viral peptide pools were then sequenced. Investigators separated out CD4+ T cells once around 9 days of culture had passed. Testing of the vaccine recipients showed negative nucleocapsid antibodies and no prior SARS-CoV-2 infection. Half-medium changes using IL-2 medium occurred on days 3 and 7. Using immunoSEQ multiplex PCR, the repertoire was profiled, and TCRdb retains in-frame clones only, with some absent. The sample includes around 71,000 clones, approximately 79% of them seen just once. This receptor was identified in a human donor who received a COVID-19 vaccine. The source material was CD4+ T cells from PBMCs cultured with HCoV-OC43 spike peptides, sampled before COVID-19 vaccination. The subset was: HCoV-OC43 spike overlapping peptide pool stimulation. This chain links TRBV12-3 or TRBV12-4 with TRBJ2-7, with D unclear. The CDR3 nucleotides read TGTGCCAGCAGTTCCAGTAGCTCCTACGAGCAGTACGTC. Its translation is CASSSSSSYEQYV.